The sequence of this T cell receptor (beta chain) was determined in a study of blood T cell repertoires in COVID-19. Study-level information: COVID-19 samples collected from the United States, Italy and Spain covered acute and convalescent phases. The analysed material was cDNA or gDNA that came from T cells, B-cell-depleted T cells, or PBMCs.

In the study's own analysis: For nucleated cells, counts were estimated from reference gene primer amplification. Profiling relied on immunoSEQ multiplex PCR, and the TCRdb table lists in-frame clones only, not all of them. That table supplies the V and J calls and clone size; D and trimming were determined from the DNA. This repertoire shows 150,000 to 180,000 clones, roughly 80% found once; its top ten account for under 2%. There are a few counts of this clone. Unmatched junction bases numbered 10, after V lost 4 bases and J lost 7 bases. This CDR3 spans 15 amino acids. Germline V gene data show CDR1 as SGHNT and CDR2 as YENEEA.

The specimen was peripheral blood. The J gene is TRBJ2-1, the V gene TRBV11-3, with TRBD2 matching over 7 bases. The receptor's source is a man older than 75 with acute or convalescent COVID-19. The CDR3 sequence: CASSSEGRGGNEQFF. CDR3 nucleotide sequence: TGTGCCAGCAGCTCAGAGGGCCGGGGAGGGAATGAGCAGTTCTTC. Supplemented by reference TRBV11-3 and TRBJ2-1, the full variable domain reads EAGVVQSPRYKIIEKKQPVAFWCNPISGHNTLYWYLQNLGQGPELLIRYENEEAVDDSQLPKDRFSAERLKGVDSTLKIQPAELGDSAVYLCASSSEGRGGNEQFFGPGTRLTVL.